What follows are 11 T cell receptor beta chains derived from one specimen sequenced in a study of blood T cell repertoires in COVID-19 (dated by TCRdb to the early 2020s). The protocol used for the library was the immunoSEQ multiplex PCR assay. TCRdb's version of the immuneACCESS table is confined to in-frame rearrangements and falls short of the full clone set. An unresolved V gene accounts for under half of the shortfall where checked; the remainder is of unknown origin. The sample has roughly 250,000 clones on record, 70% to 85% of them singletons. The ten largest make up 4.9% of the sample. The sequencing input was peripheral blood. Receptors were obtained from a woman aged 80 or over with active or convalescent COVID-19.

The chain links TRBV4-1 to TRBJ1-1; TRBD1 matches at 7 bases. CDR3 size: 14 residues. The germline V gene encodes CDR1 MGHRA and CDR2 YSYEKL. The V segment lost 4 bases and the J segment 5 bases; nucleotides outside the gene matches: 7. The CDR3 is CASSPQGMWTEAFF. The DNA of the CDR3 is TGCGCCAGCAGCCCACAGGGGATGTGGACTGAAGCTTTCTTT.

The rearrangement joins TRBV21-1 to TRBJ1-5; the D call of TRBD1 is as the table states it, not checked on the DNA. TRBV21-1 is classified as a pseudogene. This CDR3 has 18 amino acids. CDR3 sequence reads: CASSNYRGEDRGGQPQHF. The CDR3 bases are TGTGCCAGCAGCAATTACCGAGGAGAGGACAGGGGGGGACAGCCCCAGCATTTT.

The rearrangement joins TRBV5-5 to TRBJ2-6, with D possibly being TRBD2 (5 bases). CDR1 and CDR2 (germline): SGHKS, YYEKEE (reference sequence). The CDR3 contains 18 residues. Between the trimmed V and J ends, which lost 4 bases and 1 base, there was a span of 18 bases. CDR3 DNA sequence: TGTGCCAGCAGCAAGCCGGGATCTGATCAGTCTGGGGCCAACGTCCTGACTTTC. This gives the protein CASSKPGSDQSGANVLTF. Supplemented by reference TRBV5-5 and TRBJ2-6, the full variable domain reads DAGVTQSPTHLIKTRGQQVTLRCSPISGHKSVSWYQQVLGQGPQFIFQYYEKEERGRGNFPDRFSARQFPNYSSELNVNALLLGDSALYLCASSKPGSDQSGANVLTFGAGSRLTVL.

V and J are TRBV7-9 and TRBJ2-7; tentatively, D is TRBD1 (6 bases). CDR3 length equals 14 residues. V lost 5 bases, J lost 0 bases, and 11 bases lay in between. Per germline, CDR1 SEHNR and CDR2 FQNEAQ (reference sequence). For the CDR3, the DNA is TGTGCCAGCAGCCCGGACAGCTACTCCTACGAGCAGTACTTC. Its protein is CASSPDSYSYEQYF.

This clone has a single count. The chain couples TRBV5-5 to TRBJ1-5; 9 bases fit TRBD1. The CDR3 is 15 amino acids. Germline V lookup: CDR1 SGHKS, CDR2 YYEKEE (reference sequence). Losses at the gene ends were 3 bases for V and 3 bases for J; bases not matched to a gene: 4. The CDR3 region is CASSWGQGSNQPQHF. CDR3 nucleotide sequence: TGTGCCAGCAGCTGGGGACAGGGCTCCAATCAGCCCCAGCATTTT.

The chain has TRBV19 and TRBJ1-4, with D tentatively TRBD1 (6 bases). CDR1 and CDR2 (germline): LNHDA, SQIVND (reference sequence). The germline V and J ends were trimmed by 7 bases and 5 bases, with 20 bases remaining between them. The CDR3 totals 16 residues. CDR3 residues: CASNPGAPTLNEKLFF. DNA for the CDR3: TGTGCCAGTAATCCAGGGGCCCCAACGTTGAATGAAAAACTGTTTTTT.

This clone has only one observation. The CDR3 nucleotides are TGTGCCACCAGCAGGGGGACAGAAATTCTCTATGGCTACACCTTC. This encodes CATSRGTEILYGYTF. The gene calls are TRBV15 and TRBJ1-2; 7 nucleotides line up with TRBD1. CDR3 size: 15 residues. After removal of 3 bases from V and 4 bases from J, the junction contained 8 bases not matched to a gene. Germline V CDR1 and CDR2: LNHNV, YYDKDF (reference sequence).

The genes are TRBV11-2 and TRBJ2-1; 14 nucleotides line up with TRBD2. The ends lost 4 bases at V and 7 bases at J; junction bases unmatched: 3. The germline V gene encodes CDR1 SGHAT and CDR2 FQNNGV. This CDR3 has 15 residues. CDR3 DNA: TGTGCCAGCAGCTGGGGACTAGCGGGAGAAAATGAGCAGTTCTTC. Translation: CASSWGLAGENEQFF.

The rearrangement links TRBV12-2 to TRBJ2-7; the table's D call, TRBD1, was not checked against the DNA. TRBV12-2 is tagged as a pseudogene. The CDR3 sequence is 15 residues long. CDR3 protein: CASRSLTAMNYEQYF. In DNA, the CDR3 is TGTGCAAGTCGCTCTCTGACAGCGATGAACTACGAGCAGTACTTC.

The sample holds a few counts of this clone. The CDR3 bases are TGTGCCAGCAGCCAAGTGGTACAGACCCTACAACCCTACACCTTC. Encoded protein: CASSQVVQTLQPYTF. The V and J genes are TRBV4-2 and TRBJ1-2, with D unclear. The CDR3 spans 15 residues. Trimming shortened V by 1 base and J by 10 bases, and 19 bases separated the two germline ends. The germline V gene encodes CDR1 LGHNA and CDR2 YNFKEQ.

The gene calls are TRBV18 and TRBJ1-1, with TRBD1 matching over 8 bases. The CDR3 totals 13 residues. Germline values: CDR1 KGHSH, CDR2 LQKENI. With 4 bases clipped from V and 11 bases from J, the junction kept 9 bases outside the gene matches. The CDR3 loop reads CASSRDRRSPAFF. The CDR3, as DNA: TGTGCCAGCTCACGGGACAGGCGGTCTCCGGCTTTCTTT.